The 2 T cell receptor beta chains given below trace back to one sample, sequenced in a study of control samples from healthy donors and cancer patients. Generated by immunoSEQ multiplex PCR, the TCRdb table keeps only in-frame clones and is missing some. The repertoire consists of fewer than 250,000 clones, with about nine tenths occurring once and the leading ten covering less than 2%. Sample: blood. The receptors shown here come from a man aged 25-45 years in good health.

The rearrangement uses TRBV24-1 and TRBJ2-1; no clear D. V lost 2 bases, J lost 10 bases, and 8 bases lay in between. CDR3 length: 12 residues. Germline assignment: CDR1 KGHDR and CDR2 SFDVKD. CDR3 nucleotide sequence: TGTGCCACCAGTGATTCCCCGATAGAGCAGTTCTTC. Protein sequence: CATSDSPIEQFF.

On this clone: The junction differs from germline at one of its ends, possibly a read error. The rearrangement joins TRBV30 to TRBJ2-7; D is ambiguous. The CDR3 totals 13 residues. Germline loops: CDR1 GTSNPN, CDR2 SVGIG (reference sequence). CDR3 nucleotides: TGTGCTCTGTCGGAAGCCCAAGGCTACGAGCAGCACTTC. It is translated as CALSEAQGYEQHF.